Given below is one T cell receptor beta chain in context. Its antigen remains unknown. Other DNA sequences from this sample encode an identical CDR3 as well. In the authors' workflow: ImmunoSEQ sequences covered only the junction and lacked quality scores; filtering therefore differed. The assay was immunoSEQ multiplex PCR, and TCRdb's table has in-frame clones only and misses some. For V, J and clone size, that table is used; D and trimming come from the DNA. This table has hundreds of thousands of clones, approximately 95% appearing once. This entry belongs to a study of shared clonotypes between healthy human individuals. Study-wide context: Per donor, three plates held CD4 naive cells, three held CD4 memory, two held CD8 naive and one held CD8 memory. Study outcomes and limitations: Naive subsets tended to show greater estimated richness than memory subsets. The rarefaction results pointed to incomplete sorted-subset sequencing despite large depth.

CDR3 size: 13 residues. V was cut by 0 bases and J by 3 bases, with 6 bases left in between. Germline CDR1 reads PRHDT; CDR2 reads FYEKMQ (reference sequence). The naive CD8 population came from CD45RO-negative cells selected for CCR7, without terminally differentiated effector memory CD45RA+ cells. The sequencing sample was made of naive CD8+ T cells sorted from blood. This clonotype was obtained from a woman aged 30 to 39 in good health. This chain links TRBV13 with TRBJ2-7; no definite D call. The CDR3 DNA follows: TGTGCCAGCAGCTTAGGCACAAGCTACGAGCAGTACTTC. Translating it yields CASSLGTSYEQYF.